These 29 T cell receptor beta chains were all obtained from the same sample, sequenced in a study of vaccination and CD4 T cells after COVID-19. Their cognate antigens are unknown. The Oncomine TCR Beta short-read assay sequenced DNA from cultured CD4+ T cells. In TCRdb, the PCR reads were re-called with MiXCR into one record per CDR3 protein. The sample lists some 4,300 distinct CDR3 sequences, 21% occurring once. Treatment given: approximately nine-day PBMC culture with coronavirus spike peptide pools or control peptides (ViraFEST assay). Input material: CD4+ T cells from blood, cultured in vitro. Receptor source: a human donor who had recovered from COVID-19.

This clonotype was counted a few times. This CDR3 reads CSAREEGILGTEAFF. In DNA, the CDR3 is TGCAGTGCTAGAGAAGAGGGAATCTTGGGGACTGAAGCTTTCTTT. V usage is TRBV20-1 and J usage is TRBJ1-1; D gene uncertain. The germline V gene encodes CDR1 DFQATT and CDR2 SNEGSKA (reference sequence). This CDR3 is built from 15 residues. The V end was cut by 0 bases, the J end by 5 bases, with 16 bases between.

This clonotype turned up a few times. The V and J genes are TRBV24-1 and TRBJ2-1; 8 bases align to TRBD1. The CDR3 has 15 residues. The V segment lost 4 bases and the J segment 5 bases; nucleotides outside the gene matches: 6. The germline V gene encodes CDR1 KGHDR and CDR2 SFDVKD. CDR3 coding DNA: TGTGCCACCAGTGACCCCAGGGGGCTCCACAATGAGCAGTTCTTC. Translating it yields CATSDPRGLHNEQFF.

The V and J genes are TRBV21-1 and TRBJ1-1. TRBV21-1 is a known pseudogene. The CDR3 contains 11 residues. DNA for the CDR3: TGTGCCAGCAGCAAATTATCGGCGGGTTTCTTT. Its translation is CASSKLSAGFF.

The DNA for the CDR3 is TGTGCCAGTAACACCCTAGAGACCACTGAAGCTTTCTTT. This gives the protein CASNTLETTEAFF. The rearrangement links TRBV19 to TRBJ1-1; D gene unclear. Trimming took 7 bases from V and 4 from J, leaving 13 bases between them. The length of the CDR3 is 13 residues. Germline V gives CDR1 LNHDA, CDR2 SQIVND (reference sequence).

In this sample, this clonotype turned up a few times. The gene calls are TRBV5-4 and TRBJ1-2; 12 bases map to TRBD1. Trimming removed 4 bases from V and 3 bases from J; junction bases left unmatched: 13. This CDR3 has 18 amino acids. Per the germline V gene, CDR1 is SGHNT and CDR2 is YYREEE (reference sequence). Here the CDR3 reads CASSRYTRDRGLDYGYTF. The CDR3 DNA reads TGTGCCAGCAGCCGTTACACCCGGGACAGGGGGCTGGACTATGGCTACACCTTC.

This clonotype came up a few times. V usage is TRBV12-3 or TRBV12-4 and J usage is TRBJ2-7, with TRBD2 matching over 8 bases. The CDR3 sequence is 14 residues long. After removal of 5 bases from V and 2 bases from J, the junction contained 5 bases not matched to a gene. The CDR3 DNA is TGTGCCAGCAGTCCCCCGGGACTAGCCTACGAGCAGTACTTC. Translating gives CASSPPGLAYEQYF.

The chain has TRBV27 and TRBJ2-5; 7 nucleotides line up with TRBD1. The V gene's germline CDR1 is MNHEY and CDR2 SMNVEV (reference sequence). The CDR3 length is 17 residues. After removal of 5 bases from V and 6 bases from J, the junction contained 18 bases not matched to a gene. The CDR3 DNA reads TGTGCCAGCAGTCCGACAGGGTTCTCATGGTTGAATCAGACCCAGTACTTC. Translating gives CASSPTGFSWLNQTQYF.

This clonotype was observed a few times. The gene calls are TRBV5-1 and TRBJ2-2; D is undetermined. V was trimmed by 2 bases and J by 0 bases, leaving 11 bases between them. Germline V gives CDR1 SGHRS, CDR2 YFSETQ. This CDR3 has 16 amino acids. CDR3 DNA sequence: TGCGCCAGCAGCTTCTCCGGCACCGCGAACACCGGGGAGCTGTTTTTT. Protein: CASSFSGTANTGELFF.

This chain connects TRBV6-1 to TRBJ1-1, with TRBD1 identical over 7 bases. Germline-derived CDR1 and CDR2 are MNHNS and SASEGT. The length of the CDR3 is 12 residues. Unmatched junction bases numbered 4, after V lost 7 bases and J lost 5 bases. CDR3: CASTRQGTEAFF. The CDR3 nucleotides are TGTGCCAGCACCCGACAGGGAACTGAAGCTTTCTTT.

The chain couples TRBV18 to TRBJ2-2; 8 bases align to TRBD1. J was trimmed by 1 base and V by 3 bases; bases with no gene match: 4. The CDR3 runs 16 residues. In germline, CDR1 is KGHSH, CDR2 LQKENI. The CDR3 region has the DNA TGTGCCAGCTCACCGCAGGGGGCTAAGAACACCGGGGAGCTGTTTTTT. Translated, it gives CASSPQGAKNTGELFF. The full variable domain, its missing parts supplied by reference TRBV18 and TRBJ2-2, is NAGVMQNPRHLVRRRGQEARLRCSPMKGHSHVYWYRQLPEEGLKFMVYLQKENIIDESGMPKERFSAEFPKEGPSILRIQQVVRGDSAAYFCASSPQGAKNTGELFFGEGSRLTVL.

This clonotype is medium-sized within its sample. The chain employs TRBV6-1 and TRBJ2-7, with TRBD1 as a possible D gene (6 bases). V shed 5 bases and J shed 3 bases, with 14 bases lying between them. The CDR3 loop spans 14 amino acids. Germline assignment: CDR1 MNHNS and CDR2 SASEGT. CDR3: CASSLTGQGYEQYF. CDR3 nucleotides: TGTGCCAGCAGTCTTACAGGGCAGGGCTACGAGCAGTACTTC.

By sample share, this clonotype is medium-sized. The chain employs TRBV25-1 and TRBJ2-3, with D maybe TRBD2 (6 bases). CDR1 and CDR2 from the germline V gene are MGHDK and SYGVNS. The CDR3 contains 16 residues. V dropped 2 bases and J dropped 0 bases, with 12 bases sitting between them. The CDR3 here is CASSEGGFTSTDTQYF. The CDR3 nucleotides are TGTGCCAGCAGTGAAGGAGGGTTTACTAGCACAGATACGCAGTATTTT.

This chain joins TRBV6-1 and TRBJ2-1, with D uncertain. V lost 7 bases and J 5 bases, leaving 15 bases between the germline ends. This CDR3 region has 14 residues. Germline-derived CDR1 and CDR2 are MNHNS and SASEGT. The CDR3 reads CASTSTGANNEQFF. The CDR3 DNA is TGTGCCAGCACCTCGACCGGAGCTAACAATGAGCAGTTCTTC.

There are a few counts of this clonotype. J is TRBJ1-4 and V is TRBV19, with D maybe TRBD1 (6 bases). Germline V lookup: CDR1 LNHDA, CDR2 SQIVND (reference sequence). V was shortened by 3 bases and J by 5 bases, with 19 bases between the two germline ends. The CDR3 is 17 amino acids. CDR3 sequence: CASSIPDPSGVNEKLFF. The CDR3 nucleotides are TGTGCCAGTAGTATCCCGGACCCCTCAGGGGTGAATGAAAAACTGTTTTTT. Full variable domain (rest looked up from reference TRBV19 and TRBJ1-4): DGGITQSPKYLFRKEGQNVTLSCEQNLNHDAMYWYRQDPGQGLRLIYYSQIVNDFQKGDIAEGYSVSREKKESFPLTVTSAQKNPTAFYLCASSIPDPSGVNEKLFFGSGTQLSVL.

This clonotype occurred a few times. The chain is built from TRBV18 and TRBJ2-7; the D is unclear. The V gene's germline CDR1 is KGHSH and CDR2 LQKENI. V lost 3 bases to trimming and J lost 0 bases, with 9 bases between them. This CDR3 has 14 amino acids. The DNA of the CDR3 is TGTGCCAGCTCACCGTTTCAGCCCTCCTACGAGCAGTACTTC. It translates to CASSPFQPSYEQYF.

This clonotype came up a few times. The chain combines TRBV3-1 with TRBJ1-2, with 11 bases aligning to TRBD1. The CDR3 covers 17 residues. V shed 2 bases, J shed 3 bases, and the junction held 8 bases outside the gene matches. Germline V gives CDR1 LGHDT, CDR2 YNNKEL (reference sequence). The chain's CDR3 is CASSQTRTGGAHYGYTF. The CDR3 DNA follows: TGTGCCAGCAGCCAAACGAGGACAGGGGGCGCCCACTATGGCTACACCTTC. The entire variable domain, with the rest obtained from reference TRBV3-1 and TRBJ1-2, is as follows: DTAVSQTPKYLVTQMGNDKSIKCEQNLGHDTMYWYKQDSKKFLKIMFSYNNKELIINETVPNRFSPKSPDKAHLNLHINSLELGDSAVYFCASSQTRTGGAHYGYTFGSGTRLTVV.

The chain joins TRBV11-2 to TRBJ2-1; D not certain. V lost 4 bases and J lost 7, with 11 bases in between. There are 13 residues in the CDR3. Germline CDR1 SGHAT, CDR2 FQNNGV. The DNA of the CDR3 is TGTGCCAGCAGCTGGTCCCTGGGGAATGAGCAGTTCTTC. Encoded protein: CASSWSLGNEQFF.

The table lists this clonotype with a few counts. CDR3 coding DNA: TGTGCCACGAGGACAGGATTGAACACCGGGGAGCTGTTTTTT. It encodes CATRTGLNTGELFF. This sequence joins TRBV6-2 or TRBV6-3 and TRBJ2-2; 7 bases line up with TRBD1. This CDR3 contains 14 residues. Germline V gives CDR1 MNHEY, CDR2 SVGEGT. With 10 bases clipped from V and 1 base from J, the junction kept 6 bases outside the gene matches.

By frequency in the sample, this clonotype is medium-sized. The genes are TRBV20-1 and TRBJ1-1, with D perhaps TRBD1 (6 bases). Per germline, CDR1 DFQATT and CDR2 SNEGSKA (reference sequence). The CDR3 covers 12 residues. CDR3 amino acids: CSEGGLNTEAFF. DNA for the CDR3: TGCAGCGAGGGGGGGCTGAACACTGAAGCTTTCTTT.

This clonotype has only one observation. The chain uses TRBV9 and TRBJ2-6, with D perhaps TRBD1 or TRBD2 (6 bases each). Deletions cut 0 bases from V and 4 bases from J, with 14 bases between. The germline V gene encodes CDR1 SGDLS and CDR2 YYNGEE. This CDR3 region has 17 residues. The CDR3, as DNA: TGTGCCAGCAGCGTAGACCCGGGGGCGATCGGGGCCAACGTCCTGACTTTC. It codes for CASSVDPGAIGANVLTF.

As for this clonotype: The junction differs from germline at one of its ends, possibly a read error. CDR3 nucleotides: TGCAGTGCTAGGACCGGGGGGCCCGGGTACGAGCGGTACTTC. Its protein product is CSARTGGPGYERYF. The chain links TRBV20-1 to TRBJ2-7, with D perhaps matching TRBD2 (7 bases). The CDR3 loop spans 14 amino acids. Looked up from germline, CDR1 is DFQATT and CDR2 is SNEGSKA (reference sequence).

This clonotype was counted only a few times. The chain uses TRBV28 and TRBJ2-1, with 9 positions matching TRBD2. The V gene end was trimmed by 4 bases and the J gene end by 5 bases; junction bases not matched to a gene: 6. This CDR3 comprises 15 residues. CDR1 and CDR2 (germline): MDHEN, SYDVKM. In DNA, the CDR3 is TGTGCCAGCAGTTCCCTGGCTAGCGGGGACAATGAGCAGTTCTTC. It is translated as CASSSLASGDNEQFF.

Within the sample, this clonotype is medium-sized. The genes are TRBV11-2 and TRBJ2-7, with 8 positions matching TRBD2. The germline V gene encodes CDR1 SGHAT and CDR2 FQNNGV. This CDR3 has 15 amino acids. V was clipped by 0 bases and J by 0 bases; unmatched bases: 1. CDR3 protein: CASSLETSGSYEQYF. The CDR3 coding sequence is TGTGCCAGCAGCTTAGAAACTAGCGGCTCCTACGAGCAGTACTTC.

The V and J genes are TRBV4-2 and TRBJ1-2, with 8 positions matching TRBD1. With 1 base clipped from V and 8 bases from J, the junction kept 15 bases outside the gene matches. CDR1 is LGHNA, CDR2 YNFKEQ, per germline. This CDR3 comprises 17 residues. The CDR3 nucleotides are TGTGCCAGCAGCCAAGTAGGAGAAGGTTCAGGGGGCAGGGGCTACACCTTC. Amino acids: CASSQVGEGSGGRGYTF.

The V gene is TRBV30, the J gene TRBJ1-5; possibly TRBD1 for D (5 bases). The CDR3 runs to 15 residues. Trimming removed 2 bases from V and 3 bases from J, with 14 bases in between. Germline V gene sequence: CDR1 GTSNPN, CDR2 SVGIG (reference sequence). The CDR3 DNA follows: TGTGCCTGGAGTAAGGGCCAGGGCTCCAATCAGCCCCAGCATTTT. Translated, it gives CAWSKGQGSNQPQHF.

This clonotype counts as medium-sized. The gene calls are TRBV21-1 and TRBJ1-2; no check of the table's D call, TRBD1, against the DNA was made. TRBV21-1 is designated a pseudogene. The CDR3 is 14 amino acids. The chain's CDR3 is CANPSGGRDYGYTF. The CDR3, as DNA: TGTGCCAACCCGAGTGGGGGGCGCGACTATGGCTACACCTTC.

The gene calls are TRBV20-1 and TRBJ2-1; 11 bases fit TRBD2. The germline V gene encodes CDR1 DFQATT and CDR2 SNEGSKA (reference sequence). The length of the CDR3 is 15 residues. With V trimmed by 6 bases and J by 7 bases, 11 bases remained unmatched. In DNA form, the CDR3 reads TGCAGTGCCCTTGGAATAGCGGGGGGGGGTAATGAGCAGTTCTTC. This gives the protein CSALGIAGGGNEQFF.

In its sample, this clonotype is medium-sized (0.01 to 0.1%). The chain couples TRBV2 to TRBJ1-5; no firm D call. Germline CDR1 is SNHLY and CDR2 is FYNNEI. V shed 4 bases and J shed 5 bases, with 9 bases lying between them. The CDR3 loop spans 13 amino acids. The DNA for the CDR3 is TGTGCCAGCAGTGTTGCCTCTGATCAGCCCCAGCATTTT. It translates to CASSVASDQPQHF.

The chain is built from TRBV5-1 and TRBJ2-7; D is unclear. This CDR3 comprises 12 residues. Germline values: CDR1 SGHRS, CDR2 YFSETQ. The germline V and J ends were trimmed by 4 bases and 0 bases, with 5 bases remaining between them. CDR3: CASSADSYEQYF. CDR3 bases: TGCGCCAGCAGCGCCGACTCCTACGAGCAGTACTTC.